The rows below give T cell receptor beta chains drawn from one sample of a study of early T cells in non-severe SARS-CoV-2 infection. Using its own MiXCR run on the 5' RACE reads, TCRdb lists one record per CDR3 protein. The sample lists about 50,000 distinct CDR3 sequences; under 7.5% were seen once. The input for sequencing was whole blood, taken at baseline. The receptor source for this set is an adult who was a healthcare worker with PCR-confirmed SARS-CoV-2 infection or an uninfected control (not recorded which). CDR3s include the opening cysteine and the closing phenylalanine or tryptophan. The D gene is left open where the match is weak. For some rows the clone size is stated as once, few or many, or as a class when expanded; others skip it.

V: TRBV6-4
J: TRBJ2-3
D: TRBD1
size: many
DNA: TGTGCCAGCAGTGGATCTCCGGGACAGGGGGGAAATACGCAGTATTTT
CDR3: CASSGSPGQGGNTQYF

V: TRBV6-2/TRBV6-3
J: TRBJ1-5
D: .
size: few
DNA: TGTGCCAGCAGTCCTAACCTCCTCCAGCCCCAGCATTTT
CDR3: CASSPNLLQPQHF

V: TRBV11-2
J: TRBJ2-7
D: .
size: many
DNA: TGTGCCAGCAGCTTAGGCCCGGGGCAGTACTTC
CDR3: CASSLGPGQYF

V: TRBV10-2
J: TRBJ2-1
D: TRBD2
size: .
DNA: TGCGCCAGCAGGCTTTCGCGGGGGTGGGATGAGCAGTTCTTC
CDR3: CASRLSRGWDEQFF

V: TRBV30
J: TRBJ2-7
D: TRBD1
size: many
DNA: TGTGCCTGGAGAGCTTCCGGGACAGGGGGATACGAGCAGTACTTC
CDR3: CAWRASGTGGYEQYF

V: TRBV10-1
J: TRBJ1-2
D: TRBD1
size: many
DNA: TGCGCCAGCAGCCGGGACAGGGGGTATGGCTACACCTTC
CDR3: CASSRDRGYGYTF

V: TRBV7-8
J: TRBJ1-1
D: .
size: many
DNA: TGTGCCAGCAGCTTTTCGACCGAAGCTTTCTTT
CDR3: CASSFSTEAFF

V: TRBV7-6
J: TRBJ2-6
D: TRBD1
size: many
DNA: TGTGCCAGCAGCTTGGACGGGACAGCCCCCTCTGGGGCCAACGTCCTGACTTTC
CDR3: CASSLDGTAPSGANVLTF

V: TRBV7-9
J: TRBJ1-1
D: .
size: few
DNA: TGTGCCAGCACCGATTACAGGGATGGTGCTTTCTTT
CDR3: CASTDYRDGAFF

V: TRBV20-1
J: TRBJ1-5
D: .
size: many
DNA: TGCAGTGCCCCGAAGGCTCTTAGTAGCAATCAGCCCCAGCATTTT
CDR3: CSAPKALSSNQPQHF

V: TRBV12-3/TRBV12-4
J: TRBJ2-2
D: .
size: .
DNA: TGTGCCAGCAGCCCCGGGCGGGAGCTGTTTTTT
CDR3: CASSPGRELFF

V: TRBV7-6
J: TRBJ2-7
D: .
size: .
DNA: TGTGCCAGCAGACAGTCAAGCTCCTACGAGCAGTACTTC
CDR3: CASRQSSSYEQYF

V: TRBV6-5
J: TRBJ1-5
D: TRBD1
size: many
DNA: TGTGCCAGCAGTTACGATGCGGACAGGGTCGCCCAGCATTTT
CDR3: CASSYDADRVAQHF

V: TRBV6-2/TRBV6-3
J: TRBJ1-5
D: .
size: many
DNA: TGTGCCAGCAGTACGGACGTGCAGCCCCAGCATTTT
CDR3: CASSTDVQPQHF

V: TRBV6-2/TRBV6-3
J: TRBJ2-7
D: .
size: .
DNA: TGTGCCAGCAGTTACGGGGGACCCTACGAGCAGTACTTC
CDR3: CASSYGGPYEQYF

V: TRBV20-1
J: TRBJ1-5
D: TRBD1
size: few
DNA: TGCAGTGCTAGAGATCGGGGACAGGGGGCGAGTCAGCCCCAGCATTTT
CDR3: CSARDRGQGASQPQHF

V: TRBV7-2
J: TRBJ2-2
D: TRBD1
size: many
DNA: TGTGCCAGCAGTTACAGCCCCGGGACAGCGAACACCGGGGAGCTGTTTTTT
CDR3: CASSYSPGTANTGELFF

V: TRBV3-1
J: TRBJ2-1
D: TRBD2
size: .
DNA: TGTGCCAGCAGCCAACCTAGCGGGGGGGTATATGAGCAGTTCTTC
CDR3: CASSQPSGGVYEQFF

V: TRBV5-1
J: TRBJ2-5
D: TRBD2
size: many
DNA: TGCGCCAGCACCCGACGCATGTGGAGCGGGGGTGTCCAAGAGACCCAGTACTTC
CDR3: CASTRRMWSGGVQETQYF

V: TRBV7-2
J: TRBJ2-3
D: TRBD2
size: .
DNA: TGTGCCAGCAGCCCCGGGACTAGGGGCACAGATACGCAGTATTTT
CDR3: CASSPGTRGTDTQYF

V: TRBV20-1
J: TRBJ2-3
D: .
size: many
DNA: TGCAGTGCTTCAATTCCGGGACGTACTAGCACAGATACGCAGTATTTT
CDR3: CSASIPGRTSTDTQYF

V: TRBV10-2
J: TRBJ2-3
D: .
size: many
DNA: TGCGCCAGCTTAACAGGATCCCCAGATACGCAGTATTTT
CDR3: CASLTGSPDTQYF

V: TRBV20-1
J: TRBJ2-7
D: .
size: many
DNA: TGCAGTGCTAGAGAGGCACAGTTGCAGTACTTC
CDR3: CSAREAQLQYF

V: TRBV5-6
J: TRBJ2-1
D: .
size: few
DNA: TGTGCCAGCAGCTTGTCGGGACACCGCTACAATGAGCAGTTCTTC
CDR3: CASSLSGHRYNEQFF